Below are 20 T cell receptor beta chains sequenced from a single sample in a study of blood T cell repertoires in COVID-19. Data came from immunoSEQ multiplex PCR; TCRdb stores just in-frame clones and leaves some out. This sample carries some 150,000 clones, 82% of them seen once, and the ten largest clones take about 4%. Sequenced: peripheral blood. These receptors originate from an elderly woman with acute or convalescent COVID-19.

This clone showed up just once. V is TRBV24-1 and J is TRBJ2-1; 10 positions agree with TRBD1. The germline CDR1 and CDR2 sequences are KGHDR and SFDVKD. V lost 5 bases and J lost 0; bases outside the gene matches: 12. This CDR3 is built from 19 residues. This CDR3 reads CATSGRRQGAPLSYNEQFF. For the CDR3, the DNA is TGTGCCACCAGTGGTCGGAGACAGGGGGCTCCCCTCTCCTACAATGAGCAGTTCTTC.

The genes are TRBV18 and TRBJ2-7; tentatively, D is TRBD2 (5 bases). Per the germline V gene, CDR1 is KGHSH and CDR2 is LQKENI. Trimming left V 2 bases short and J 2 bases short, with 10 bases between. CDR3 length: 14 residues. The CDR3 nucleotides are TGTGCCAGCTCACCATTCGTCGGGACCTACGAGCAGTACTTC. Residues: CASSPFVGTYEQYF.

V gene TRBV7-9 combines with J gene TRBJ1-2; D uncertain. CDR3 length equals 13 residues. V dropped 5 bases and J dropped 6 bases, with 13 bases sitting between them. CDR1 and CDR2 from the germline V gene are SEHNR and FQNEAQ (reference sequence). Here the CDR3 reads CASSPPGLDGYTF. The CDR3 nucleotides read TGTGCCAGCAGCCCTCCGGGGTTGGATGGCTACACCTTC.

This chain uses TRBV28 with TRBJ2-1, with TRBD2 matching 14 bases. Germline V lookup: CDR1 MDHEN, CDR2 SYDVKM. J lost 7 bases, V lost 6 bases, and 5 bases had no gene match. The CDR3 extends over 15 amino acids. The CDR3 protein is CASSHGTSGRNEQFF. CDR3 nucleotide sequence: TGTGCCAGCAGCCACGGGACTAGCGGGAGAAATGAGCAGTTCTTC.

This chain joins TRBV19 and TRBJ1-2; D gene unclear. CDR1 and CDR2 from the germline V gene are LNHDA and SQIVND (reference sequence). The CDR3 is 15 amino acids. V lost 4 bases and J lost 2, with 14 bases in between. CDR3 DNA sequence: TGTGCCAGTAGTACACCCACGACGGGAAACTATGGCTACACCTTC. It is translated as CASSTPTTGNYGYTF.

CDR3 sequence reads: CASSLVTGNTEAFF. DNA of the CDR3: TGTGCCAGCAGTTTAGTCACTGGGAACACTGAAGCTTTCTTT. V gene TRBV27 combines with J gene TRBJ1-1; D is unresolved. This CDR3 is built from 14 residues. The germline CDR1 and CDR2 sequences are MNHEY and SMNVEV (reference sequence). Deletions cut 2 bases from V and 1 base from J, with 8 bases between.

This clone was seen a handful of times. The chain couples TRBV7-9 to TRBJ1-2; D is ambiguous. Germline V lookup: CDR1 SEHNR, CDR2 FQNEAQ (reference sequence). Trimming left V 2 bases short and J 5 bases short, with 9 bases between. CDR3 size: 13 residues. The CDR3 nucleotides are TGTGCCAGCAGCTTACTGAGACATTATGGCTACACCTTC. Protein sequence: CASSLLRHYGYTF.

The chain carries TRBV7-9 and TRBJ1-2; D gene ambiguous. Germline-derived CDR1 and CDR2 are SEHNR and FQNEAQ (reference sequence). This CDR3 spans 15 amino acids. V lost 3 bases, J lost 4 bases, and 15 bases lay in between. CDR3: CASSFSEFIIYGYTF. CDR3 DNA: TGTGCCAGCAGCTTTTCGGAGTTTATAATCTATGGCTACACCTTC.

This chain connects TRBV15 to TRBJ1-1; the match to TRBD1 covers 9 bases. Per germline, CDR1 LNHNV and CDR2 YYDKDF (reference sequence). The CDR3 has 16 residues. With V trimmed by 3 bases and J by 4 bases, 9 bases remained unmatched. Here the CDR3 reads CATSSGTGTGGTEAFF. The CDR3 DNA reads as TGTGCCACCAGCAGCGGGACAGGGACGGGGGGCACTGAAGCTTTCTTT.

This clone was picked up one time. This rearrangement joins TRBV5-3 to TRBJ2-7; TRBD1 matches at 7 bases. TRBV5-3 is filed as an ORF, its function uncertain. V trimming: 5 bases; J trimming: 2 bases; junction bases outside the gene matches: 7. The CDR3 runs 14 residues. The CDR3, as DNA: TGTGCCAGAAGTCCCCGGGACAGAGCCTACGAGCAGTACTTC. The encoded protein is CARSPRDRAYEQYF.

The chain employs TRBV5-8 and TRBJ2-7; 10 positions agree with TRBD2. This CDR3 contains 15 residues. V lost 0 bases to trimming and J lost 2 bases; unmatched junction nucleotides: 2. Germline V gene data show CDR1 as SGHTS and CDR2 as YDEGEE. The CDR3 loop reads CASSLELAGPYEQYF. DNA of the CDR3: TGTGCCAGCAGCTTGGAACTAGCGGGACCCTACGAGCAGTACTTC. The complete variable domain, with remaining parts taken from reference TRBV5-8 and TRBJ2-7, reads EAGVTQSPTHLIKTRGQQATLRCSPISGHTSVYWYQQALGLGLQFLLWYDEGEERNRGNFPPRFSGRQFPNYSSELNVNALELEDSALYLCASSLELAGPYEQYFGPGTRLTVT.

The gene calls are TRBV6-5 and TRBJ1-2, with D possibly matching TRBD1 (6 bases). CDR3 length: 14 amino acids. Trimming cost V 2 bases and J 1 base, with 8 bases left between them. Germline values: CDR1 MNHEY, CDR2 SVGAGI. The CDR3 sequence is CASSYGGGNYGYTF. As DNA, the CDR3 is TGTGCCAGCAGTTACGGGGGCGGTAACTATGGCTACACCTTC.

The chain couples TRBV28 to TRBJ2-1; D is perhaps TRBD1 (6 bases). Trimming pared 5 bases from V and 5 bases from J, leaving 16 bases between. Germline V gene data show CDR1 as MDHEN and CDR2 as SYDVKM. This CDR3 has 15 amino acids. The CDR3 loop reads CASSTYGDIDNEQFF. CDR3 coding DNA: TGTGCCAGCAGTACATACGGGGACATAGACAATGAGCAGTTCTTC.

There are a few counts of this clone. V and J are TRBV6-5 and TRBJ1-1, with D possibly being TRBD1 (5 bases). With 4 bases removed from V and 5 bases from J, the gap between germline ends came to 14 bases. The CDR3 spans 14 residues. The germline V gene has CDR1 MNHEY and CDR2 SVGAGI. Here the CDR3 reads CASSSRTTGTEAFF. Here the CDR3 DNA reads TGTGCCAGCAGTTCTCGGACAACTGGGACTGAAGCTTTCTTT.

The chain combines TRBV30 with TRBJ1-1, with D maybe TRBD1 (6 bases). V lost 4 bases and J lost 4, with 28 bases in between. The CDR3 covers 18 residues. The germline V gene has CDR1 GTSNPN and CDR2 SVGIG (reference sequence). The CDR3 loop reads CAWTLNRANWEGLTEAFF. CDR3 nucleotide sequence: TGTGCCTGGACTCTAAACAGGGCTAATTGGGAGGGGCTCACTGAAGCTTTCTTT.

The rearrangement joins TRBV5-1 to TRBJ1-6; 10 bases match TRBD1. Germline V lookup: CDR1 SGHRS, CDR2 YFSETQ. The CDR3 has 12 residues. Germline trimming cut 8 bases from V and 9 bases from J; bases unmatched to any gene: 2. The CDR3 reads CASGTGVSPLHF. DNA of the CDR3: TGCGCCAGTGGGACAGGGGTTTCACCCCTCCACTTT.

This sequence joins TRBV11-3 and TRBJ2-7, with D perhaps TRBD2 (5 bases). This CDR3 region has 14 residues. Germline V CDR1 and CDR2: SGHNT, YENEEA. The V end was cut by 4 bases, the J end by 2 bases, with 12 bases between. In nucleotides, the CDR3 is TGTGCCAGCAGCTCTGGCGGGCACCCCTACGAGCAGTACTTC. It is translated as CASSSGGHPYEQYF.

The CDR3 region has the DNA TGTGCCAGCAGTGAAGCTGGGACAGACTACGAGCAGTACTTC. Translated: CASSEAGTDYEQYF. The chain carries TRBV6-1 and TRBJ2-7; 7 nucleotides agree with TRBD1. Germline CDR1 and CDR2: MNHNS and SASEGT. V lost 0 bases to trimming and J lost 3 bases; unmatched junction nucleotides: 2. The length of the CDR3 is 14 residues.

J is TRBJ1-5 and V is TRBV7-9; tentative D call: TRBD1 (6 bases). Trimming took off 7 bases at V and 5 bases at J, with 12 bases between the two ends. The CDR3 has 13 residues. CDR1 and CDR2 from the germline V gene are SEHNR and FQNEAQ (reference sequence). The CDR3 protein is CASTTAGDQPQHF. CDR3 nucleotide sequence: TGTGCCAGCACCACGGCAGGGGATCAGCCCCAGCATTTT.

The V and J genes are TRBV19 and TRBJ2-1; 12 bases agree with TRBD2. This CDR3 contains 16 residues. Per germline, CDR1 LNHDA and CDR2 SQIVND (reference sequence). The V gene end was trimmed by 3 bases and the J gene end by 10 bases; junction bases not matched to a gene: 10. This CDR3 is CASSMLSLAGGQEQFF. CDR3 bases: TGTGCCAGTAGTATGCTGTCCCTAGCGGGAGGGCAGGAGCAGTTCTTC.